This is a list of T cell receptor beta chains from one sample in a study of blood T cell repertoires in COVID-19. Sequencing used immunoSEQ multiplex PCR; TCRdb keeps in-frame clones, though not all of them. The sample includes under 400,000 clones, around 90% of them seen just once. Sequences were obtained from peripheral blood. The receptors here all came from an older woman with COVID-19, enrolled during active disease. The CDR3 runs from the conserved cysteine through the conserved F or W. Fields, in order: D gene, J gene, CDR3 length, clone size, V gene, CDR3 DNA, CDR3 protein. D genes are given only for firm matches. The size field is filled for only some rows; it gives once, few, many or a size class.

>TRBD2|TRBJ2-7|14|few|TRBV7-9
TGTGCCAGCAGCTTATCCAGCGGGGGTAACGAGCAGTACTTC
CASSLSSGGNEQYF
>TRBD1|TRBJ1-2|15|.|TRBV28
TGTGCCAGCAGTCAGACAACAGGGGGCCGTCGAGGCTACACCTTC
CASSQTTGGRRGYTF
>.|TRBJ1-2|14|few|TRBV5-1
TGCGCCAGCAGCTTGGAAGGGGGTAACTATGGCTACACCTTC
CASSLEGGNYGYTF
>.|TRBJ1-2|14|.|TRBV29-1
TGCAGCGTTAACATCAGGGAGGTTCGGGATGGCTACACCTTC
CSVNIREVRDGYTF
>.|TRBJ1-4|10|.|TRBV2
TGTGCCAGCCGAGCGGAAAAACTGTTTTTT
CASRAEKLFF
>.|TRBJ2-5|14|.|TRBV7-9
TGTGCCAGCAGCTTAGCGCAGGGTGGAGAGACCCAGTACTTC
CASSLAQGGETQYF
>.|TRBJ1-2|15|.|TRBV9
TGTGCCAGCAGCGTAGGAATATCACAGTCCTATGGCTACACCTTC
CASSVGISQSYGYTF
>TRBD1|TRBJ2-3|16|.|TRBV4-1
TGCGCCAGCAGCCTGATCCCGGGACAGGGCACAGATACGCAGTATTTT
CASSLIPGQGTDTQYF
>TRBD1|TRBJ1-2|16|.|TRBV25-1
TGTGCCAGCAGTGAAGGTGGGACAGGAGTTAACTATGGCTACACCTTC
CASSEGGTGVNYGYTF
>.|TRBJ1-2|17|.|TRBV21-1
TGTGCCAGCAGCAATCTTTTGAGCAGGGGTGCTAACTATGGCTACACCTTC
CASSNLLSRGANYGYTF
>TRBD1|TRBJ2-5|13|.|TRBV24-1
TGTGCCACCGGCGGACAGGGGCAAGAGACCCAGTACTTC
CATGGQGQETQYF
>.|TRBJ1-5|14|.|TRBV2
TGTGCCAGCAGTGTGGGCCTGGGAGGGCAGCCCCAGCATTTT
CASSVGLGGQPQHF
>TRBD1|TRBJ1-6|16|.|TRBV19
TGTGCCAGTAGTATAGACGGAGGGGGCCTCAATTCACCCCTCCACTTT
CASSIDGGGLNSPLHF
>TRBD1|TRBJ2-1|12|.|TRBV5-1
TGCGCCAGCAGCACGACAGGGAAAGAGCAGTTCTTC
CASSTTGKEQFF
>.|TRBJ1-6|18|once|TRBV9
TGTGCCAGCAGCTCCAGAGGAGGGGAATCGACTTTTAATTCACCCCTCCACTTT
CASSSRGGESTFNSPLHF
>.|TRBJ1-3|16|.|TRBV4-2
TGTGCCAGCAGCCAAGGCCCTAGTAGCTCTGGAAACACCATATATTTT
CASSQGPSSSGNTIYF
>TRBD2|TRBJ2-5|16|.|TRBV19
TGTGCCAGTAGATCGGAGACTAGCGGCGGGTCAGAGACCCAGTACTTC
CASRSETSGGSETQYF
>.|TRBJ1-3|14|once|TRBV5-6
TGTGCCAGCAAGGAAGGGGGAACTGGAAACACCATATATTTT
CASKEGGTGNTIYF
>.|TRBJ2-7|15|.|TRBV12-2
TGTGCGCATCGGAGGGAGGCAGGGCGACTCTACGAGCAGTACTTC
CAHRREAGRLYEQYF
>.|TRBJ1-1|13|.|TRBV18
TGTGCCAGCTCACCCTCAGTAAACACTGAAGCTTTCTTT
CASSPSVNTEAFF
>.|TRBJ2-2|14|.|TRBV24-1
TGTGCCACCAAACAGGGCGTAGGGACCGGGGAGCTGTTTTTT
CATKQGVGTGELFF
>.|TRBJ2-7|17|once|TRBV6-1
TGTGCCAGCAGTGATCTTGGACAACCTCTATCCCCCTACGAGCAGTACTTC
CASSDLGQPLSPYEQYF
>.|TRBJ1-1|14|.|TRBV7-9
TGTGCCAGCAGCTCCAATCCCGGTGGTACTGAAGCTTTCTTT
CASSSNPGGTEAFF
>.|TRBJ1-4|18|.|TRBV7-8
TGTGCCAGCAGCCGGGCCAGGGGAGGGTTGGTAAAATCGGAAAAACTGTTTTTT
CASSRARGGLVKSEKLFF
>TRBD1|TRBJ1-2|15|.|TRBV7-2
TGTGCCAGCAGTTTTGACCAGGGGGCCCTATTTGGCTACACCTTC
CASSFDQGALFGYTF
>TRBD2|TRBJ2-3|16|.|TRBV5-4
TGTGCCAGCAGCTTGGCCGCGGGGGTGTGGACAGATACGCAGTATTTT
CASSLAAGVWTDTQYF
>.|TRBJ1-1|14|.|TRBV2
TGTGCCAGCAGGCCCACCGGGACACTATGGCAGGCTTTCTTT
CASRPTGTLWQAFF
>.|TRBJ1-1|14|.|TRBV7-2
TGTGCCAGCAGCTCGACGGAGGTAGGAACTGAAGCTTTCTTT
CASSSTEVGTEAFF
>TRBD1|TRBJ1-6|16|.|TRBV9
TGTGCCAGCAGCGTAGGAGGACAGGTGTATAATTCACCCCTCCACTTT
CASSVGGQVYNSPLHF
>.|TRBJ1-6|14|.|TRBV28
TGTGCCAGCAGTTCTCTCTCCTATAATTCACCCCTCCACTTT
CASSSLSYNSPLHF
>.|TRBJ1-5|14|.|TRBV28
TGTGCCAGCAGTTTGGGCCCAACGGATCAGCCCCAGCATTTT
CASSLGPTDQPQHF
>.|TRBJ1-2|13|.|TRBV27
TGTGCCAGCAGTTTCTCCGGGGTAAGGGGCTACACCTTC
CASSFSGVRGYTF
>.|TRBJ1-1|15|.|TRBV28
TGTGCCAGCAGTATAACAGGGCAGGCGAACACTGAAGCTTTCTTT
CASSITGQANTEAFF
>.|TRBJ1-1|17|.|TRBV28
TGTGCCAGCAGACTTCTTCCGGGGGTGGGCCAGAACACTGAAGCTTTCTTT
CASRLLPGVGQNTEAFF
>TRBD2|TRBJ2-3|18|.|TRBV6-2/TRBV6-3
TGTGCCAGCAGTTACTCCTCTACTAGCGGGGGGCGCACAGATACGCAGTATTTT
CASSYSSTSGGRTDTQYF
>TRBD1|TRBJ1-6|14|few|TRBV6-6
TGTGCCAGCAAGACAGGGACGTATAATTCACCCCTCCACTTT
CASKTGTYNSPLHF
>.|TRBJ2-7|14|.|TRBV5-1
TGCGCCAGCAGCTTGGGGGACACAATCTACGAGCAGTACTTC
CASSLGDTIYEQYF
>.|TRBJ1-2|13|.|TRBV28
TGTGCCAGCGAGCCGGGAGGTAACTATGGCTACACCTTC
CASEPGGNYGYTF
>TRBD2|TRBJ2-3|14|once|TRBV11-3
TGTGCCAGCAGCCCCGGGGGGAGCACAGATACGCAGTATTTT
CASSPGGSTDTQYF
>.|TRBJ1-3|17|.|TRBV28
TGTGCCAGCAGTTTATCCACTCCCGGGGGAGGCGGAAACACCATATATTTT
CASSLSTPGGGGNTIYF
>.|TRBJ2-3|17|.|TRBV5-1
TGCGCCAGCAGCTTGGCCACTAGATCGCTTATGACAGATACGCAGTATTTT
CASSLATRSLMTDTQYF
>.|TRBJ1-1|12|.|TRBV5-1
TGCGCCAGCAGCTTTGGTAGCACTGAAGCTTTCTTT
CASSFGSTEAFF
>.|TRBJ2-5|15|.|TRBV3-1/TRBV3-2
TGTGCCAGCAGCCAAGTTTGGGGGCCCGGGGAGACCCAGTACTTC
CASSQVWGPGETQYF
>.|TRBJ2-1|15|once|TRBV6-6
TGTGCCAGCAGTTACTCGACTAGTGGGAAGGATGAGCAGTTCTTC
CASSYSTSGKDEQFF
>.|TRBJ1-2|14|.|TRBV2
TGTGCCAGCATGCTTGCCCCAGGGTGGGGTGGCTACACCTTC
CASMLAPGWGGYTF
>.|TRBJ1-1|11|.|TRBV12-3/TRBV12-4
TGTGCCAGCAGTTTAGACTCTGAAGCTTTCTTT
CASSLDSEAFF
>.|TRBJ2-7|14|.|TRBV28
TGTGCCAGCTTACAAGGACTCCCTTCCTACGAGCAGTACTTC
CASLQGLPSYEQYF
>.|TRBJ1-2|15|once|TRBV5-1
TGCGCCAGCAGCGCGGGACCCGGGGTTTCCTATGGCTACACCTTC
CASSAGPGVSYGYTF
>.|TRBJ2-7|14|.|TRBV5-1
TGCGCCAGCAGCGCGGACAGCGCCCCGGGCGAGCAGTACTTC
CASSADSAPGEQYF
>.|TRBJ1-2|12|.|TRBV10-3
TGTGCCATCAGTGAGCCGGGGTTTGGCTACACCTTC
CAISEPGFGYTF
>TRBD2|TRBJ2-3|14|.|TRBV2
TGTGCCAGCAGTCGACTAGCGGGGGAAGATACGCAGTATTTT
CASSRLAGEDTQYF
>.|TRBJ1-3|14|.|TRBV27
TGTGCCAGCAGTTTTCAGGGGCAGGGAAACACCATATATTTT
CASSFQGQGNTIYF
>.|TRBJ2-1|16|.|TRBV9
TGTGCCAGCAGCGCTAAGCCGGCAGGGGAGAAGAATGAGCAGTTCTTC
CASSAKPAGEKNEQFF
>TRBD1|TRBJ2-7|15|.|TRBV27
TGTGCCAGCAGTTTCGTTTGGGACAGCTCCTACGAGCAGTACTTC
CASSFVWDSSYEQYF
>.|TRBJ1-1|15|.|TRBV30
TGTGCCTGGAGGGGGGGATTGGTGCCGCGAGCTGAAGCTTTCTTT
CAWRGGLVPRAEAFF
>TRBD1|TRBJ1-2|12|.|TRBV30
TGTGCCTCGACAGGGGACGGCTATGGCTACACCTTC
CASTGDGYGYTF
>TRBD1|TRBJ2-5|14|.|TRBV5-1
TGCGCCAGCAGCCCGGGACAGGGTGGAGAGACCCAGTACTTC
CASSPGQGGETQYF
>TRBD1|TRBJ1-1|14|.|TRBV5-4
TGTGCCAGCAGAAATCCGACAGGGGGCACTGAAGCTTTCTTT
CASRNPTGGTEAFF
>.|TRBJ2-7|14|.|TRBV6-5
TGTGCCAGCACCCGGGAAGAGAACCCCTACGAGCAGTACTTC
CASTREENPYEQYF